This T cell receptor (beta chain) was profiled in a study of post-analysis software for immune sequencing data. Study-wide background: Recorded subtypes: relapsing-remitting, secondary progressive, progressive-relapsing; some patients unannotated.

Sequencing libraries made from TCR beta cDNA carried unique molecular identifiers. A single record per CDR3 protein comes from TCRdb applying MiXCR to the PCR reads. Of 740,000 or so distinct CDR3 sequences listed, approximately 50% are singletons. Germline values: CDR1 SNHLY, CDR2 FYNNEI. Germline trimming cut 9 bases from V and 6 bases from J; bases unmatched to any gene: 8. The CDR3 extends over 13 amino acids. The study's findings and limits: Under the F measure, samples that were prepared in one batch clustered strongly together. Significantly lower normalized Chao1 diversity was found in patients with multiple sclerosis relative to controls. Five or six TRBV segments, TRBV5-6, TRBV5-1 and TRBV20-1 among them, were found more frequent in patients than controls.

For this clonotype: The target antigen is unknown.

The sample was blood. The chain has TRBV2 and TRBJ2-5; 9 positions agree with TRBD2. This clonotype was sampled from a girl under 18 with multiple sclerosis. The CDR3 sequence is CASLREGRKTQYF. Here the CDR3 DNA reads TGTGCCAGTCTGCGGGAGGGGAGGAAGACCCAGTACTTC.